A selection of T cell receptor beta chains follows, all from one sample in a study of cytomegalovirus exposure and HLA in healthy donors. Sequencing was performed with immunoSEQ multiplex PCR; in TCRdb, only in-frame clones are kept and a portion is missing. The repertoire includes around 86,000 clones, around 93% of them detected once, and 1.1% sits in the top ten. The sequencing input was PBMCs. These receptors were collected from a woman aged 30 to 39 in good health and CMV-seropositive. Each CDR3 is given with its conserved first and last residue. The D gene is left open where the match is weak. Clone size is stated in some rows and not others, as once, few, many or a class when expanded.

cdr3_aa cdr3_nt d_call j_call clone_size v_call
CASSPTLREQYF TGTGCCAGCTCACCTACCCTGAGGGAGCAGTACTTC NA TRBJ2-7 NA TRBV18
CASRGLAGDAGELFF TGTGCCAGCAGGGGGTTGGCAGGGGACGCCGGGGAGCTGTTTTTT NA TRBJ2-2 NA TRBV6-6
CASSSQAGNSNQPQHF TGCGCCAGCAGTTCACAGGCAGGAAATAGCAATCAGCCCCAGCATTTT NA TRBJ1-5 NA TRBV23-1
CASSYRGRGTGELFF TGTGCCAGCAGTTACAGGGGGCGTGGGACCGGGGAGCTGTTTTTT TRBD1 TRBJ2-2 NA TRBV6-5
CAVSPRPAEKLFF TGTGCCGTCTCCCCCAGGCCCGCTGAAAAACTGTTTTTT NA TRBJ1-4 NA TRBV11-2
CASSKLAGGVGEQYF TGTGCCAGCAGCAAACTAGCGGGAGGAGTGGGGGAGCAGTACTTC TRBD2 TRBJ2-7 NA TRBV11-3
CASSIVSGSNHEQFF TGTGCCAGCAGCATCGTTAGCGGGAGTAACCATGAGCAGTTCTTC TRBD2 TRBJ2-1 NA TRBV6-5
CASSIVSSGANVLTF TGTGCCAGCAGTATAGTAAGCTCTGGGGCCAACGTCCTGACTTTC NA TRBJ2-6 NA TRBV27
CASSHGGETGELFF TGTGCCAGCAGTCATGGGGGGGAGACCGGGGAGCTGTTTTTT TRBD2 TRBJ2-2 NA TRBV28
CASRPPGDGANVLTF TGTGCCAGCAGGCCTCCAGGGGACGGGGCCAACGTCCTGACTTTC NA TRBJ2-6 NA TRBV28
CASSLFLAGDEQFF TGTGCCAGCAGTTTATTCCTAGCGGGCGATGAGCAGTTCTTC TRBD2 TRBJ2-1 NA TRBV27
CASSQAGGTEAFF TGTGCCAGCAGCCAAGCAGGGGGCACTGAAGCTTTCTTT TRBD1 TRBJ1-1 NA TRBV14
CASSIDRVRGYTF TGTGCCAGCAGTATAGACAGGGTCAGGGGCTACACCTTC TRBD1 TRBJ1-2 NA TRBV28
CASSPNRGSGKETQYF TGTGCCAGCAGTCCAAACAGGGGGTCGGGGAAAGAGACCCAGTACTTC TRBD1 TRBJ2-5 NA TRBV27
CASSPDRGYGYTF TGTGCCAGCAGCCCGGACAGGGGGTATGGCTACACCTTC TRBD1 TRBJ1-2 NA TRBV9
CASSIQSYSNQPQHF TGTGCCAGCAGTATACAGAGTTATAGCAATCAGCCCCAGCATTTT NA TRBJ1-5 NA TRBV28
CASSLGLAGAQEQFF TGTGCCAGCAGCTTGGGACTAGCGGGAGCTCAGGAGCAGTTCTTC TRBD2 TRBJ2-1 NA TRBV7-2
CSVGTGGDEQYF TGCAGCGTTGGGACAGGGGGCGACGAGCAGTACTTC TRBD1 TRBJ2-7 NA TRBV29-1
CASSLGLADDNEQFF TGTGCCAGCAGCTTGGGACTAGCGGACGACAATGAGCAGTTCTTC TRBD2 TRBJ2-1 few TRBV7-2
CASSYGTSGSNEQYF TGTGCCAGCAGTTACGGGACTAGCGGGAGTAACGAGCAGTACTTC TRBD2 TRBJ2-7 few TRBV6-5
CASSLYPTLLKLDEQFF TGTGCCAGCAGTTTATACCCTACCTTGTTGAAACTCGATGAGCAGTTCTTC NA TRBJ2-1 NA TRBV27
CASSEATPGLQHGYTF TGTGCCAGCAGTGAAGCTACCCCGGGACTGCAACATGGCTACACCTTC NA TRBJ1-2 NA TRBV6-1
CASSDSPQLTVLNTEAFF TGTGCCAGCAGTGACTCACCCCAACTTACAGTTTTGAACACTGAAGCTTTCTTT NA TRBJ1-1 NA TRBV6-4
CASSLLPGRENIQYF TGTGCCAGCAGTTTATTGCCGGGGAGGGAAAACATTCAGTACTTC TRBD2 TRBJ2-4 NA TRBV27
CASSETFTSRKGTYGYTF TGTGCCAGCAGTGAAACTTTTACTTCGCGAAAGGGGACTTATGGCTACACCTTC NA TRBJ1-2 NA TRBV2
CASVGGALLPHYNEQFF TGCGCCAGTGTGGGAGGGGCCCTCCTCCCCCACTACAATGAGCAGTTCTTC TRBD2 TRBJ2-1 once TRBV4-3
CASSLAGTGWNEQFF TGTGCCAGCAGCTTAGCGGGGACAGGGTGGAATGAGCAGTTCTTC TRBD1 TRBJ2-1 NA TRBV11-2
CASTIAGELYEQYF TGTGCCAGCACCATAGCGGGAGAGCTCTACGAGCAGTACTTC TRBD2 TRBJ2-7 NA TRBV13
CASSAGNQPQHF TGTGCCAGCAGTGCGGGCAATCAGCCCCAGCATTTT NA TRBJ1-5 NA TRBV25-1
CASSLFGLGARTARYNEQFF TGCGCCAGCAGCTTGTTTGGTCTAGGCGCCCGGACAGCCCGTTACAATGAGCAGTTCTTC NA TRBJ2-1 once TRBV5-1
CASRQGLAGVRDTQYF TGTGCCAGCAGGCAGGGCTTAGCGGGAGTGAGAGATACGCAGTATTTT TRBD2 TRBJ2-3 NA TRBV27
CAWTGQVTYNEQFF TGTGCCTGGACCGGACAGGTGACCTACAATGAGCAGTTCTTC TRBD1 TRBJ2-1 NA TRBV30
CASSQESSYNSPLHF TGTGCCAGCAGCCAAGAAAGTAGTTATAATTCACCCCTCCACTTT NA TRBJ1-6 NA TRBV4-2
CSVSTGALNKYF TGCAGCGTCTCGACAGGGGCGCTGAATAAGTACTTC TRBD1 TRBJ2-7 NA TRBV29-1
CATFTKRNYGYTF TGTGCCACGTTCACGAAGAGGAACTATGGCTACACCTTC NA TRBJ1-2 NA TRBV6-5